A single sample is the source of the 14 T cell receptor beta chains below, sequenced in a study of blood T cells in healthy people across ages. The authors ran a second PCR of 7 to 11 cycles using a sample-barcoded 5' primer and a J-beta primer mix. In TCRdb, the 5' RACE reads were re-called with MiXCR into one record per CDR3 protein. Of about 1,600,000 distinct CDR3 sequences listed, roughly 40% are singletons. The material sequenced was blood. The source of these receptors is a woman in her late teens or twenties in good health.

The chain has TRBV24-1 and TRBJ2-1; the match to TRBD2 covers 9 bases. The germline V gene encodes CDR1 KGHDR and CDR2 SFDVKD. J lost 7 bases, V lost 3 bases, and 6 bases had no gene match. The CDR3 extends over 15 amino acids. The CDR3 sequence: CATSDDCGGANEQFF. The CDR3 nucleotides read TGTGCCACCAGTGATGACTGCGGGGGGGCTAATGAGCAGTTCTTC.

This clonotype was recorded once. The junction does not match germline at one end; this may be a read error. The V call is TRBV29-1, the J call TRBJ2-3, with a possible D match to TRBD2 (6 bases). The CDR3 sequence is 15 residues long. CDR1 SQVTM and CDR2 ANQGSEA come from the germline V gene. This CDR3 is CNVDPGLRSTDTQYF. CDR3 coding DNA: TGCAACGTTGACCCGGGACTTAGAAGCACAGATACGCAGTATTTT.

This clonotype appeared a single time. The V and J genes are TRBV6-5 and TRBJ1-2; D gene uncertain. Trimming shortened V by 6 bases and J by 3 bases, and 17 bases separated the two germline ends. The CDR3 length is 15 residues. Per germline, CDR1 MNHEY and CDR2 SVGAGI. The CDR3 bases are TGTGCCAGCAGCTCATTGGTCCCCGGGGACTATGGCTACACCTTC. It encodes CASSSLVPGDYGYTF.

At least ten counts were recorded for this clonotype. CDR3 sequence reads: CSVEGGNIQYF. CDR3 in DNA: TGCAGCGTTGAAGGGGGAAACATTCAGTACTTC. J is TRBJ2-4 and V is TRBV29-1; D call uncertain. V was pared by 1 base and J by 6 bases, with 4 bases between. The germline V gene encodes CDR1 SQVTM and CDR2 ANQGSEA. The CDR3 has 11 residues.

The gene calls are TRBV5-6 and TRBJ2-7; 7 positions match TRBD2. The length of the CDR3 is 15 residues. CDR1 and CDR2 (germline): SGHDT, YYEEEE. With 4 bases clipped from V and 2 bases from J, the junction kept 9 bases outside the gene matches. The CDR3 DNA reads as TGTGCCAGCAGCCAAGTAGGCGGGAGAGCCTACGAGCAGTACTTC. Protein sequence: CASSQVGGRAYEQYF.

This chain links TRBV12-3 or TRBV12-4 with TRBJ2-3; 7 bases are shared with TRBD1. V lost 8 bases, J lost 4 bases, and 18 bases stayed unmatched. CDR3 length: 17 amino acids. CDR3: CASSSFRVQGSSDTQYF. The CDR3 nucleotides are TGTGCCAGCTCGAGCTTCCGGGTACAGGGGTCATCAGATACGCAGTATTTT.

The chain has TRBV4-1 and TRBJ2-7, with D possibly being TRBD1 (5 bases). The CDR3 sequence is 15 residues long. Germline CDR1 is MGHRA and CDR2 is YSYEKL. V lost 8 bases and J 5 bases, leaving 22 bases between the germline ends. The CDR3, as DNA: TGCGCCAGCGGCCCTACAGGATTAGCAATCGACGAGCAGTACTTC. Translated, it gives CASGPTGLAIDEQYF.

Notes on this clonotype: One junction end does not reproduce the germline sequence, and a read error may be involved. The chain uses TRBV12-3 or TRBV12-4 and TRBJ2-6; possibly TRBD1 for D (5 bases). The CDR3 runs to 16 residues. The CDR3: CASSRRASSGANILTF. Written as DNA, the CDR3 is TGTGCCAGCTCGCGCAGGGCGAGCTCTGGGGCCAACATCCTGACTTTC.

This clonotype has a handful of counts. This chain uses TRBV7-2 with TRBJ2-1; D is undetermined. The ends were cut back, 2 bases at V and 10 bases at J, with 9 bases in the middle. Germline-derived CDR1 and CDR2 are SGHTA and FQGNSA. The CDR3 spans 12 residues. The CDR3 spells CASSLYPPEQFF. The CDR3, as DNA: TGTGCCAGCAGCTTATATCCTCCCGAGCAGTTCTTC.

The V call is TRBV3-1, the J call TRBJ1-2; perhaps TRBD1 as D (5 bases). V lost 2 bases to trimming and J lost 8 bases, with 12 bases between them. The germline CDR1 and CDR2 sequences are LGHDT and YNNKEL (reference sequence). The CDR3 consists of 13 residues. CDR3 loop: CASSQFQGRGYTF. CDR3 DNA sequence: TGTGCCAGCAGCCAATTTCAGGGACGAGGCTACACCTTC.

This sequence joins TRBV7-6 and TRBJ2-1; D may be TRBD1 (6 bases). The germline gives CDR1 SGHVS, CDR2 FNYEAQ. CDR3 length: 14 amino acids. Trimming stripped 5 bases from V and 7 bases from J, with 15 bases between. The CDR3 protein is CASSHPGEINEQFF. CDR3 sequence (DNA): TGTGCCAGCAGCCACCCAGGGGAGATAAATGAGCAGTTCTTC.

This sequence joins TRBV12-3 or TRBV12-4 and TRBJ2-6; D is ambiguous. The V gene lost 7 bases and the J gene lost 0 bases, with 7 bases spanning the gap. The CDR3 contains 14 residues. This chain's CDR3 is CASTVNSGANVLTF. The DNA for the CDR3 is TGTGCCAGCACTGTAAACTCTGGGGCCAACGTCCTGACTTTC.

The chain combines TRBV29-1 with TRBJ2-3; 13 bases match TRBD2. This CDR3 contains 18 residues. The germline CDR1 and CDR2 sequences are SQVTM and ANQGSEA. Losses at the gene ends were 4 bases for V and 1 base for J; bases not matched to a gene: 11. CDR3 DNA: TGCAGCGTTGCCCTGACTAGCGGGGGGCCACGTCGCACAGATACGCAGTATTTT. Translating it yields CSVALTSGGPRRTDTQYF.

V gene TRBV29-1 combines with J gene TRBJ2-5; D may be TRBD2 (5 bases). The J call is uncertain, as TRBJ2-7 better fits the DNA end. Per the germline V gene, CDR1 is SQVTM and CDR2 is ANQGSEA. The CDR3 sequence is 13 residues long. In DNA form, the CDR3 reads TGCAGCGTTGTGGACTTCAACTCCTACGAGCAGTACTTC. Protein sequence: CSVVDFNSYEQYF.